Presented here are 24 T cell receptor beta chains from one specimen sequenced in a study of identical twins. TCRdb ran MiXCR on the 5' RACE reads and lists one entry per CDR3 protein. Altogether more than 1.5 million distinct CDR3 sequences are present, less than 40% being singletons, with the ten largest covering about 0.3%. The sequencing input was cord blood. These receptors came from a newborn girl in good health.

The chain combines TRBV2 with TRBJ1-6; 7 bases agree with TRBD1. The CDR3 is made up of 14 amino acids. Per the germline V gene, CDR1 is SNHLY and CDR2 is FYNNEI. V dropped 11 bases and J dropped 9; count of bases not matched to a gene: 13. The CDR3 region is CAGGGWQGVSPLHF. DNA of the CDR3: TGTGCCGGAGGAGGTTGGCAGGGGGTTTCACCCCTCCACTTT.

The chain links TRBV2 to TRBJ1-5; D unresolved. The CDR3 totals 14 residues. The germline V and J ends were trimmed by 4 bases and 2 bases, with 9 bases remaining between them. CDR1 SNHLY and CDR2 FYNNEI come from the germline V gene. This chain's CDR3 is CASSVWRGNQPQHF. The CDR3 DNA reads TGTGCCAGCAGTGTTTGGAGGGGCAATCAGCCCCAGCATTTT.

This clonotype was seen only a few times. V and J are TRBV7-2 and TRBJ2-2, with D hard to call. V shed 2 bases and J shed 7 bases, with 14 bases lying between them. CDR3 size: 15 residues. CDR1 SGHTA and CDR2 FQGNSA come from the germline V gene. CDR3 loop: CASSLFLSGVGELFF. In nucleotides, the CDR3 is TGTGCCAGCAGCTTATTTCTTAGTGGGGTCGGGGAGCTGTTTTTT.

Many counts were recorded for this clonotype. The V call is TRBV11-2, the J call TRBJ2-7; D may be TRBD1 (5 bases). Germline assignment: CDR1 SGHAT and CDR2 FQNNGV. V was pared by 5 bases and J by 3 bases, with 20 bases between. This CDR3 has 16 residues. CDR3 bases: TGTGCCAGCAGCGCGATCCAGGGCACGATTTACTACGAGCAGTACTTC. Protein product: CASSAIQGTIYYEQYF.

This chain uses TRBV21-1 with TRBJ1-1; the table's D call, TRBD1, has no DNA check behind it. TRBV21-1 is a pseudogene segment. The CDR3 runs 17 residues. CDR3 loop: CATTPHRWSPTRSEAFF. CDR3 nucleotide sequence: TGTGCCACCACACCGCACAGGTGGAGCCCCACGAGGTCTGAAGCTTTCTTT.

The chain combines TRBV7-2 with TRBJ2-1, with 8 nucleotides matching TRBD2. The CDR3 runs 16 residues. Germline trimming cut 1 base from V and 15 bases from J; bases unmatched to any gene: 17. CDR1 is SGHTA, CDR2 FQGNSA, per germline. The CDR3 is CASSLERYIGTSLRFF. As DNA, the CDR3 is TGTGCCAGCAGCTTAGAGCGTTATATCGGGACTAGTCTGAGGTTCTTC.

In its sample, this clonotype was seen once. Here the CDR3 DNA reads TGTGCCAGCAACCTCAAAAGTAGCGGGGGCCCCACAGATACGCAGTATTTT. Its translation: CASNLKSSGGPTDTQYF. The chain links TRBV2 to TRBJ2-3, with 9 bases identical to TRBD2. This CDR3 is 17 amino acids long. Germline CDR1 and CDR2: SNHLY and FYNNEI. Germline trimming cut 7 bases from V and 2 bases from J; bases unmatched to any gene: 13.

V is TRBV4-2 and J is TRBJ2-1; 9 bases are shared with TRBD2. V dropped 0 bases and J dropped 7; count of bases not matched to a gene: 7. Germline CDR1 and CDR2: LGHNA and YNFKEQ. This CDR3 has 16 residues. The chain's CDR3 is CASSQERGTSGNEQFF. In DNA, the CDR3 is TGTGCCAGCAGCCAAGAGAGGGGAACTAGCGGGAATGAGCAGTTCTTC.

This clonotype was detected a few times. CDR3 in amino acids: CATSDLRRAAYEQYF. In DNA form, the CDR3 reads TGTGCCACCAGTGATTTGCGCAGGGCAGCCTACGAGCAGTACTTC. The V gene is TRBV24-1, the J gene TRBJ2-7, with a weak D call TRBD1 (5 bases). From germline, CDR1 is KGHDR and CDR2 SFDVKD. There are 15 residues in the CDR3. Trimming cost V 0 bases and J 2 bases, with 10 bases left between them.

A few counts support this clonotype. This chain links TRBV11-2 with TRBJ2-1, with 8 bases matching TRBD2. CDR1 is SGHAT, CDR2 FQNNGV, per germline. V was pared by 5 bases and J by 7 bases, with 10 bases of the junction left unmatched. The CDR3 contains 15 residues. The CDR3 sequence: CASSASGGGPNEQFF. CDR3 DNA: TGTGCCAGCAGCGCCTCGGGCGGGGGGCCTAATGAGCAGTTCTTC.

The chain uses TRBV20-1 and TRBJ2-7; D call uncertain. Germline V gene data show CDR1 as DFQATT and CDR2 as SNEGSKA (reference sequence). The CDR3 loop spans 15 amino acids. The V end was cut by 3 bases, the J end by 2 bases, with 17 bases between. The CDR3 loop is CSARDPYLVAYEQYF. CDR3 sequence (DNA): TGCAGTGCTAGGGACCCTTATTTGGTCGCCTACGAGCAGTACTTC.

This clonotype was seen once. The chain employs TRBV28 and TRBJ2-5, with 9 nucleotides matching TRBD1. The trim removed 5 bases at V and 5 bases at J, leaving 9 bases unmatched. Germline V gene lookup returns CDR1 MDHEN and CDR2 SYDVKM. There are 15 residues in the CDR3. The CDR3 coding sequence is TGTGCCAGCAGTCAAGGGACAGGGTCGAGGGAGACCCAGTACTTC. This sequence encodes CASSQGTGSRETQYF.

This rearrangement joins TRBV20-1 to TRBJ2-1, with D tentatively TRBD2 (6 bases). The CDR3 sequence is 16 residues long. Per the germline V gene, CDR1 is DFQATT and CDR2 is SNEGSKA (reference sequence). V was clipped by 1 base and J by 4 bases, with 17 bases between them. This CDR3 is CSARAGRRGMYNEQFF. The CDR3 region has the DNA TGCAGTGCTAGAGCCGGAAGGAGGGGCATGTACAATGAGCAGTTCTTC.

This clonotype occurred a few times. The J gene is TRBJ1-1, the V gene TRBV5-1; tentatively, D is TRBD1 (5 bases). Trimming pared 0 bases from V and 0 bases from J, leaving 12 bases between. Germline V lookup: CDR1 SGHRS, CDR2 YFSETQ. The CDR3 has 16 amino acids. CDR3 loop: CASSLERGSMNTEAFF. CDR3 coding DNA: TGCGCCAGCAGCTTGGAACGGGGCTCCATGAACACTGAAGCTTTCTTT.

This clonotype showed up many times. J is TRBJ2-1 and V is TRBV29-1; 7 positions match TRBD2. V dropped 3 bases and J dropped 3; count of bases not matched to a gene: 5. Germline V gene lookup returns CDR1 SQVTM and CDR2 ANQGSEA. The CDR3 sequence is 14 residues long. This chain's CDR3 is CSVDAAGVYNEQFF. The DNA of the CDR3 is TGCAGCGTTGACGCGGCGGGAGTCTACAATGAGCAGTTCTTC.

Ten or more counts support this clonotype. The germline gene is not matched at one end of the junction; a read error may be the cause. The rearrangement joins TRBV11-2 to TRBJ2-3; D is possibly TRBD1 or TRBD2 (5 bases each). Germline V gene lookup returns CDR1 SGHAT and CDR2 FQNNGV. CDR3 length equals 14 residues. The CDR3 sequence is CASSLGDHTDTQYF. The CDR3 DNA follows: TGCGCCAGCAGCTTGGGGGACCACACAGATACGCAGTATTTT.

Only a few counts were recorded for this clonotype. V usage is TRBV15 and J usage is TRBJ1-2, with TRBD1 identical over 8 bases. Germline V gene data show CDR1 as LNHNV and CDR2 as YYDKDF (reference sequence). The trim removed 2 bases at V and 0 bases at J, leaving 5 bases unmatched. The CDR3 contains 16 residues. The CDR3: CATSRQGAIANYGYTF. DNA for the CDR3: TGTGCCACCAGCAGACAGGGGGCTATAGCTAACTATGGCTACACCTTC.

On this clonotype itself: The junction does not match germline at one end; this may be a read error. V is TRBV20-1 and J is TRBJ2-3; TRBD1 aligns across 9 bases. Germline assignment: CDR1 DFQATT and CDR2 SNEGSKA (reference sequence). This CDR3 is 17 amino acids long. For the CDR3, the DNA is TGCAGTGCTAGAGACCTAGGACAGGGGATGGGCACGGATACGCAGTATTTT. Translating it yields CSARDLGQGMGTDTQYF.

This clonotype was detected a few times. The chain employs TRBV3-1 and TRBJ2-7, with D perhaps TRBD2 (5 bases). The J call may be incorrect, as the DNA end agrees better with TRBJ2-5. This CDR3 comprises 12 residues. Per germline, CDR1 LGHDT and CDR2 YNNKEL (reference sequence). CDR3 loop: CASQVERQTQYF. The CDR3 DNA reads as TGTGCCAGCCAGGTTGAGCGGCAGACCCAGTACTTC.

The rearrangement links TRBV5-5 to TRBJ1-2; a weak D match, TRBD1 (5 bases). The CDR3 is made up of 14 amino acids. V shed 0 bases and J shed 4 bases, with 10 bases lying between them. From germline, CDR1 is SGHKS and CDR2 YYEKEE (reference sequence). CDR3 DNA: TGTGCCAGCAGCTTGGATCAGGGTACCTATGGCTACACCTTC. It encodes CASSLDQGTYGYTF.

The gene calls are TRBV5-1 and TRBJ2-3; 13 bases are a match to TRBD2. Per the germline V gene, CDR1 is SGHRS and CDR2 is YFSETQ. The CDR3 has 16 residues. Trimming cost V 7 bases and J 2 bases; bases outside gene matches: 7. CDR3 in DNA: TGCGCCAGCCGACCAGGACTAGCGGGGGACACAGATACGCAGTATTTT. Translated: CASRPGLAGDTDTQYF.

The rearrangement joins TRBV20-1 to TRBJ2-4; D is uncertain. V was pared by 5 bases and J by 1 base, with 18 bases between. Germline V CDR1 and CDR2: DFQATT, SNEGSKA (reference sequence). This CDR3 is 16 amino acids long. CDR3 region: CSASPGYLFAKNIQYF. The CDR3 bases are TGCAGTGCTTCACCCGGATATCTTTTTGCCAAAAACATTCAGTACTTC.

The chain recombines TRBV27 with TRBJ2-3, with D possibly being TRBD1 or TRBD2 (6 bases each). The CDR3 contains 17 residues. Trimming took 0 bases from V and 0 from J, leaving 13 bases between them. CDR1 and CDR2 from the germline V gene are MNHEY and SMNVEV (reference sequence). CDR3 sequence (DNA): TGTGCCAGCAGTTTATCGTCCCGGGGGCATAGCACAGATACGCAGTATTTT. Amino acid sequence: CASSLSSRGHSTDTQYF.

This chain connects TRBV2 to TRBJ2-7, with 9 nucleotides matching TRBD1. Looked up from germline, CDR1 is SNHLY and CDR2 is FYNNEI. The CDR3 totals 13 residues. Trimming removed 4 bases from V and 12 bases from J; junction bases left unmatched: 10. The CDR3 sequence: CASSGGQGLGRYF. In DNA, the CDR3 is TGTGCCAGCAGTGGTGGACAGGGGTTGGGACGGTACTTC.